This T cell receptor (beta chain) was captured by sequencing in a study of OX40 agonist ivuxolimab in advanced cancers. Study-wide background: Patients were treated with ivuxolimab, an agonistic anti-OX40 (CD134) antibody.

Generated by immunoSEQ multiplex PCR, the TCRdb table keeps only in-frame clones and is missing some. The table shows 43,000 or so clones, with around nine tenths occurring only once. Findings of the study overall: The authors did not determine the antigen specificity of the expanded peripheral T cells.

Note on this clone: What it binds is not known.

This clonotype was sampled from an adult with an advanced solid tumor such as melanoma, head and neck, liver or kidney cancer. This sample comprised CD4+ or CD8+ T cells sorted from blood, obtained in a trial of the OX40 agonist ivuxolimab.

The CDR3 reads CASSLWGEETQYF. CDR3 DNA sequence: TGTGCCAGCAGCTTATGGGGGGAGGAGACCCAGTACTTC. J is TRBJ2-5 and V is TRBV7-3, with D possibly matching TRBD2 (6 bases). CDR3 length: 13 amino acids. The germline CDR1 and CDR2 sequences are SGHTA and FQGTGA. Trimming left V 2 bases short and J 5 bases short, with 9 bases between.